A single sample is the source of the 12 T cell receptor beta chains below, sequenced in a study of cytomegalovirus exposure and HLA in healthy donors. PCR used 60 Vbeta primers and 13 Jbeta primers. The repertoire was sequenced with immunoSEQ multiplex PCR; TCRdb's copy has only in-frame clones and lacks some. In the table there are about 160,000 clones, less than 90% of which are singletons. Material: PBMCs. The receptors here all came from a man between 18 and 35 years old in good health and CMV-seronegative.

The chain's CDR3 is CASSPDRFNEKLFF. CDR3 sequence (DNA): TGTGCCAGCAGCCCGGACAGGTTTAACGAAAAACTGTTTTTT. The rearrangement joins TRBV5-5 to TRBJ1-4, with TRBD1 matching 7 bases. Losses at the gene ends were 4 bases for V and 8 bases for J; bases not matched to a gene: 8. CDR1 and CDR2 (germline): SGHKS, YYEKEE (reference sequence). This CDR3 contains 14 residues.

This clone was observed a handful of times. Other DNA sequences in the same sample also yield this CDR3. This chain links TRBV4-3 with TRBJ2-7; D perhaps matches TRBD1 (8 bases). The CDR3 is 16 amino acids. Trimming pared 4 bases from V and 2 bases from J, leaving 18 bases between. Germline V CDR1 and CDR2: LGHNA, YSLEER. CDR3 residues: CASSPSGTGETYEQYF. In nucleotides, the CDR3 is TGCGCCAGCAGCCCGAGCGGGACAGGTGAGACCTACGAGCAGTACTTC.

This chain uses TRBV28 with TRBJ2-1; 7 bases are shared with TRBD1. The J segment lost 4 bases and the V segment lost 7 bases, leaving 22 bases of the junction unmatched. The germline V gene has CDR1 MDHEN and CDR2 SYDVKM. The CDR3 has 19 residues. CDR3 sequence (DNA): TGTGCCAGCAAACCATGGGGACAGAGAGACCTGGGGAAATACAATGAGCAGTTCTTC. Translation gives CASKPWGQRDLGKYNEQFF.

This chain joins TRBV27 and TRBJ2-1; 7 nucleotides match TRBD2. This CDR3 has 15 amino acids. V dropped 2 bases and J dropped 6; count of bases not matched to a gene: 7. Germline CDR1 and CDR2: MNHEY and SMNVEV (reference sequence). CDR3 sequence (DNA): TGTGCCAGCAGTTTAAGGGGAGGGCCCCTCAATGAGCAGTTCTTC. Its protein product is CASSLRGGPLNEQFF.

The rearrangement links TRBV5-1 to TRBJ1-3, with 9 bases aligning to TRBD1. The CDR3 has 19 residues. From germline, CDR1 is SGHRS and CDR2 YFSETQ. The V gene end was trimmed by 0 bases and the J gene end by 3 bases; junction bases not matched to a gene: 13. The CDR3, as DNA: TGCGCCAGCAGCTTGGGGGACAGGGCCTCCCTTCGCGGTGGAAACACCATATATTTT. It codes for CASSLGDRASLRGGNTIYF.

This CDR3 reads CASSVAGQNTEAFF. CDR3 in DNA: TGTGCCAGCAGCGTGGCAGGGCAGAACACTGAAGCTTTCTTT. This chain uses TRBV9 with TRBJ1-1, with TRBD1 as a possible D gene (5 bases). Trimming shortened V by 2 bases and J by 1 base, and 9 bases separated the two germline ends. Germline V gene data show CDR1 as SGDLS and CDR2 as YYNGEE. This CDR3 has 14 residues.

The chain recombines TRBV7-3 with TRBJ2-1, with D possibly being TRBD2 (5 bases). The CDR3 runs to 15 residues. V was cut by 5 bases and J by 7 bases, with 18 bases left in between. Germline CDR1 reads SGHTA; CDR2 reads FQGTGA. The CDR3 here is CASSLVGGRLNEQFF. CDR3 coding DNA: TGTGCCAGCAGCCTGGTAGGCGGGCGATTAAATGAGCAGTTCTTC.

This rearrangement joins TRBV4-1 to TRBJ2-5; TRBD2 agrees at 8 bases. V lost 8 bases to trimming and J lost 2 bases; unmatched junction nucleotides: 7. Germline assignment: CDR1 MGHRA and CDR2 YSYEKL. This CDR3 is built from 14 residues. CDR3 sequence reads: CASGTGGIQETQYF. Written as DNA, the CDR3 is TGCGCCAGCGGAACGGGGGGGATACAAGAGACCCAGTACTTC.

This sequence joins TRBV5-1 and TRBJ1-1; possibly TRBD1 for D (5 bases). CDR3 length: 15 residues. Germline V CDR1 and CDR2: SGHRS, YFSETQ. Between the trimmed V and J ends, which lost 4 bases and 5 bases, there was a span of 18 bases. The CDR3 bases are TGCGCCAGCAGCCCGGGGGGGAAGATTGTGACTGAAGCTTTCTTT. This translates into CASSPGGKIVTEAFF.

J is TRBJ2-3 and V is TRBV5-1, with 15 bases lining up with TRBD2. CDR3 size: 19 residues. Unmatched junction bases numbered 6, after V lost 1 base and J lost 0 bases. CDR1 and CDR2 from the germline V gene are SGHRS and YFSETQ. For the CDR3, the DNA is TGCGCCAGCAGCTTGCCGGGACTAGCGGGGGGCACTAGCACAGATACGCAGTATTTT. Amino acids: CASSLPGLAGGTSTDTQYF.

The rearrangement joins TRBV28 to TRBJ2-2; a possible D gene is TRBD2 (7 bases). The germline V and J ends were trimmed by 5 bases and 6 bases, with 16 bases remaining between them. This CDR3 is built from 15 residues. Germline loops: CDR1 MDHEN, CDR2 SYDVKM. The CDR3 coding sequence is TGTGCCAGCAGTGGGGGGGCAGGGGAGGCCGGGGAGCTGTTTTTT. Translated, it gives CASSGGAGEAGELFF.

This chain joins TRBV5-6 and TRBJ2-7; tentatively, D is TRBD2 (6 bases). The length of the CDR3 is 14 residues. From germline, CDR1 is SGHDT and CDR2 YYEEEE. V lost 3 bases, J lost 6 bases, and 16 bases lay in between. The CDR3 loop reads CASSSGTGVTEQYF. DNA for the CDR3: TGTGCCAGCAGCTCTGGGACGGGGGTGACCGAGCAGTACTTC.